The source of this T cell receptor (beta chain) is a study of cytomegalovirus exposure and HLA in healthy donors. Study at large: Roughly 80 million unique TCRs from HLA-typed donors made up an early data release.

Remarks on this clone: Antigen specificity is unknown.

Findings and limits, study-wide: As immune exposure information, only CMV serostatus was available.

Primers included in the PCR were 60 Vbeta and 13 Jbeta primers. The repertoire was sequenced with immunoSEQ multiplex PCR; TCRdb's copy has only in-frame clones and lacks some. This sample has some 41,000 clones; around 68% occur once, and the top ten carry about 4%. The CDR3 is 14 amino acids. V lost 8 bases and J lost 4; bases outside the gene matches: 9. CDR1 and CDR2 (germline): LNHNV, YYDKDF (reference sequence). The clonotype comes from a man aged 40-50 years in good health and CMV-seronegative. What was sequenced was PBMCs. The chain combines TRBV15 with TRBJ2-7; 9 nucleotides agree with TRBD1. This CDR3 reads CATEDRGVSYEQYF. The CDR3 bases are TGTGCCACCGAGGACAGGGGAGTTTCTTACGAGCAGTACTTC.